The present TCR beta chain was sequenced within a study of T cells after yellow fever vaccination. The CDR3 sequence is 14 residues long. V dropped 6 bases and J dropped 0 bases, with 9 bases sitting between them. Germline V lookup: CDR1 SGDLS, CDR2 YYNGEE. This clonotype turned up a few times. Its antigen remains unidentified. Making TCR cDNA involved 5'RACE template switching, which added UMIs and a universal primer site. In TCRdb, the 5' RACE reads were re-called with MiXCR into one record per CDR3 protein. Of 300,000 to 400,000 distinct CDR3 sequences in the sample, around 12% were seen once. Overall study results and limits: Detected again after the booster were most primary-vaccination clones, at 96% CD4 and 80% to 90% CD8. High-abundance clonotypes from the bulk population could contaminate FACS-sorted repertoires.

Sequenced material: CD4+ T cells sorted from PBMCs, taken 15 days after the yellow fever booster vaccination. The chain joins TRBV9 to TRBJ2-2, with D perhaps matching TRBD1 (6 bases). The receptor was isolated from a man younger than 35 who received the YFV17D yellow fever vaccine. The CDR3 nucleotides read TGTGCCAGCAAGCGACAGGCGAACACCGGGGAGCTGTTTTTT. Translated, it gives CASKRQANTGELFF.